These T cell receptor beta chains were read from a single sample in a study of blood T cell repertoires in COVID-19. Here immunoSEQ multiplex PCR was the method, and the copy in TCRdb shows in-frame clones only, minus some. The sample lists 150,000 to 200,000 clones, about 86% seen once, with approximately 10% in the top ten. Sequencing was done on a sample of peripheral blood. All receptors derive from a woman in her sixties with COVID-19, enrolled during active disease. Each CDR3 is given with its conserved first and last residue. Each record gives: J gene, V gene, D gene, clone size, CDR3 DNA, CDR3 protein. A D gene is named only where the DNA matches it firmly. Clone size is given for some rows only: seen once, a few or many times, or a class if the clone is expanded.

TRBJ2-7,TRBV5-1,-,-,TGCGCCAGCAGCTTCCTACTTGGTGGCGAGCAGTACTTC,CASSFLLGGEQYF
TRBJ1-5,TRBV24-1,TRBD1,-,TGTGCCACCAGTGATGCCCGGGACAGGGGCAGCAGCAATCAGCCCCAGCATTTT,CATSDARDRGSSNQPQHF
TRBJ1-5,TRBV5-8,-,-,TGTGCCACCGCTCGGGGATATAGCAATCAGCCCCAGCATTTT,CATARGYSNQPQHF
TRBJ2-5,TRBV24-1,-,-,TGTGCCACCAGTGATTTCCAGGGATTCGAGACCCAGTACTTC,CATSDFQGFETQYF
TRBJ2-1,TRBV14,TRBD2,-,TGTGCCAGCAGCCAAGATTGGGCTAGCGGGACCGGAGGTGAGCAGTTCTTC,CASSQDWASGTGGEQFF
TRBJ1-6,TRBV27,-,-,TGTGCCAGCAGTCCTATTCTAAGCTCCTATAATTCACCCCTCCACTTT,CASSPILSSYNSPLHF
TRBJ1-2,TRBV5-6,-,-,TGTGCCAGCAGCTCCGGGACTCTCTACGGCTACACCTTC,CASSSGTLYGYTF
TRBJ1-5,TRBV6-5,-,-,TGTGCCAGCGGGGCGAGTCAGCCCCAGCATTTT,CASGASQPQHF
TRBJ2-7,TRBV6-5,-,-,TGTGCCAGCAGTTACACGGTCCAGGGGACCTCCTACGAGCAGTACTTC,CASSYTVQGTSYEQYF
TRBJ2-1,TRBV27,TRBD2,-,TGTGCCGCGGCCCCGGGACTAAGCTACAATGAGCAGTTCTTC,CAAAPGLSYNEQFF
TRBJ1-2,TRBV3-1/TRBV3-2,TRBD1,-,TGTGCCAGCAGGAACGACAGGGAAGACTATGGCTACACCTTC,CASRNDREDYGYTF
TRBJ1-4,TRBV30,-,-,TGTGCGTACAAGGCTCGGGCAACTAATGAAAAACTGTTTTTT,CAYKARATNEKLFF
TRBJ1-2,TRBV18,-,-,TGTGCCAGCTCACCAACCGGGGGGCTGGATGATGGCTACACCTTC,CASSPTGGLDDGYTF
TRBJ1-5,TRBV6-5,-,-,TGTGCCAGCAGCCCCGGTGGGCAGCAACAGCCCCAGCATTTT,CASSPGGQQQPQHF
TRBJ2-1,TRBV5-6,TRBD2,-,TGTGCCAGCAGCTTTGTAGCGGGAGGTGGTGAGCAGTTCTTC,CASSFVAGGGEQFF
TRBJ1-4,TRBV7-9,-,-,TGTGCCAGCAGCCGTTACCCCCGTCGGAATGAAAAACTGTTTTTT,CASSRYPRRNEKLFF
TRBJ2-7,TRBV19,TRBD1,few,TGTGCCAGTAGTCCCCCTGAAACAGGGGTTGGCGAGCAGTACTTC,CASSPPETGVGEQYF
TRBJ1-2,TRBV6-5,TRBD1,-,TGTGCCAGCAGTTACCGGACGGCAGGGGGACGCTATGGCTACACCTTC,CASSYRTAGGRYGYTF
TRBJ2-5,TRBV19,TRBD2,-,TGTGCCAGTAGTGCGGGACTAGTGGGAGAGACCCAGTACTTC,CASSAGLVGETQYF
TRBJ1-3,TRBV30,-,-,TGTGCCTGGAGTGTACTTGGAAACACCATATATTTT,CAWSVLGNTIYF
TRBJ2-7,TRBV13,TRBD2,-,TGTGCCAGCAGCCCTTCGCTAGCGGGAGGGGGCGAGCAGTACTTC,CASSPSLAGGGEQYF
TRBJ1-1,TRBV5-1,TRBD1,once,TGCGCCAGCAGCTCCACCCTAGGACAGGGGAACACTGAAGCTTTCTTT,CASSSTLGQGNTEAFF
TRBJ2-7,TRBV7-9,-,-,TGTGCCAGCAGCTTAGCGCTAAGGGGCTACGAGCAGTACTTC,CASSLALRGYEQYF
TRBJ1-2,TRBV15,-,-,TGTGCCACCAGCAGAGGCCTTGACAGATATAACTATGGCTACACCTTC,CATSRGLDRYNYGYTF
TRBJ2-1,TRBV27,TRBD2,-,TGTGCCAGCAGTTTTAGGGCTAGCGGGAGGTGGAATGAGCAGTTCTTC,CASSFRASGRWNEQFF
TRBJ2-7,TRBV11-1,-,-,TGTGCCAGCAGCTTAAAAGGGGAAGGCTACGAGCAGTACTTC,CASSLKGEGYEQYF
TRBJ2-2,TRBV19,-,-,TGTGCCAGTAGGTATAGAGCTCACCCCCACTCGAACACCGGGGAGCTGTTTTTT,CASRYRAHPHSNTGELFF
TRBJ1-1,TRBV7-3,TRBD1,-,TGTGCCAGCAGCTTAACCGGGACAGGGATTGCCACTGAAGCTTTCTTT,CASSLTGTGIATEAFF
TRBJ2-3,TRBV2,TRBD2,-,TGTGCCAGCAGTGAACTAGCGGGAGGACCAGATACGCAGTATTTT,CASSELAGGPDTQYF
TRBJ1-5,TRBV28,-,once,TGTGCCAGCAGTTTATCCGGTTCTCAGCCCCAGCATTTT,CASSLSGSQPQHF
TRBJ1-5,TRBV15,-,-,TGTGCCACCAGCAGAGGCGGTCAAGATCAGCCCCAGCATTTT,CATSRGGQDQPQHF
TRBJ2-3,TRBV20-1,-,-,TGCAGTGCTAGTTCTGCCGGAGGGGAAGATACGCAGTATTTT,CSASSAGGEDTQYF
TRBJ2-7,TRBV4-1,-,once,TGCGCCAGCAGACGGGACTTGAGCTCCTACGAGCAGTACTTC,CASRRDLSSYEQYF
TRBJ2-2,TRBV7-2,TRBD2,-,TGTGCCAGCAGAGACGGTAGCGGGAGAATCACCGGGGAGCTGTTTTTT,CASRDGSGRITGELFF
TRBJ2-7,TRBV7-2,TRBD2,-,TGTGCCAGCAGCTCTGGGGGAGGGAAATCCTACGAGCAGTACTTC,CASSSGGGKSYEQYF
TRBJ2-7,TRBV13,-,-,TGTGCCAGCAGCGAGGGCCCTCGGGGTTCCTACGAGCAGTACTTC,CASSEGPRGSYEQYF
TRBJ2-6,TRBV5-5,-,-,TGTGCCAGCAGCTCGGGTGTCAGCTCTGGGGCCAACGTCCTGACTTTC,CASSSGVSSGANVLTF
TRBJ1-5,TRBV19,-,-,TGTGCCAGTAGCCAGGGTAACGCAGCGAGTCAGCCCCAGCATTTT,CASSQGNAASQPQHF
TRBJ2-5,TRBV11-3,-,-,TGTGCCAGCAGCTTAGGGCAGAACCAAGAGACCCAGTACTTC,CASSLGQNQETQYF
TRBJ1-1,TRBV2,-,-,TGTGCCAGCAGTCAGCAGCAGAGGACTGAAGCTTTCTTT,CASSQQQRTEAFF
TRBJ1-1,TRBV18,-,-,TGTGCCAGCTCACCGGGCCACACTGAAGCTTTCTTT,CASSPGHTEAFF
TRBJ1-1,TRBV24-1,TRBD1,-,TGTGCCACCAGTGACCGCAACAGGGGATCCTCCGAAGCTTTCTTT,CATSDRNRGSSEAFF
TRBJ2-7,TRBV10-3,TRBD2,-,TGTGCCATCAAAAGGGCTAGCGGCTCCTACGAGCAGTACTTC,CAIKRASGSYEQYF